This TCR beta chain originates from a study of cytomegalovirus exposure and HLA in healthy donors. Across the whole study: Most donors, approximately 82% of over 350 genotyped, fell in the Caucasian-associated ancestry cluster.

Study-wide findings and caveats: Accurate prediction of HLA-A and HLA-B alleles (for most subjects) was reportedly achieved from TCR beta sequences.

In regard to this clone: Its antigen is unknown.

The PCR employed 60 Vbeta primers together with 13 Jbeta primers. The method was immunoSEQ multiplex PCR; TCRdb's version includes in-frame clones alone and lacks a portion of them. Among about 200,000 clones, about 86% were seen once, and the ten largest hold 0.31%. Germline loops: CDR1 MNHEY, CDR2 SMNVEV (reference sequence). The J segment lost 2 bases and the V segment lost 5 bases, leaving 5 bases of the junction unmatched. The CDR3 contains 14 residues. The TCR originated in a woman aged 25 to 39 in good health and CMV-seronegative. The rearrangement joins TRBV27 to TRBJ2-7; 8 bases are a match to TRBD1. Sequencing was performed on PBMCs. CDR3 DNA sequence: TGTGCCAGCAGTCTCAGACAGGGGACCTACGAGCAGTACTTC. This sequence encodes CASSLRQGTYEQYF.